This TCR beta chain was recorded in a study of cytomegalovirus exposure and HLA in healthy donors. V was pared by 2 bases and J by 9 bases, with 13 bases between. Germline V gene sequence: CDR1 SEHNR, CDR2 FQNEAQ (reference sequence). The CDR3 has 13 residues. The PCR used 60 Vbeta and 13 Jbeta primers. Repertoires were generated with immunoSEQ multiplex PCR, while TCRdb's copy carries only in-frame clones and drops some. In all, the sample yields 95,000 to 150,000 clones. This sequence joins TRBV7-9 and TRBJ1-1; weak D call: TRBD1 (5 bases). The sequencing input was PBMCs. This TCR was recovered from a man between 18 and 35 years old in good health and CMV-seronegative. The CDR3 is CASSLLREGQAFF. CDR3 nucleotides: TGTGCCAGCAGCTTATTGAGGGAGGGGCAAGCTTTCTTT.